Sequencing of this TCR beta chain was carried out in a study of T cell changes during pregnancy in multiple sclerosis. Sequenced by immunoSEQ multiplex PCR; TCRdb stores in-frame clones only, minus some. The table includes approximately 66,000 clones, around 92% detected once. This clone has more than one count but fewer than ten. The sample consisted of peripheral blood, taken in the third trimester of pregnancy. This receptor was taken from a female donor in good health, enrolled as a control in a pregnancy study.

The CDR3 nucleotides are TGTGCCAGCAGCTTAGATGGGGACAGGGCTGGCTACACCTTC. Its translation is CASSLDGDRAGYTF. This chain uses TRBV11-2 with TRBJ1-2, with 9 bases aligning to TRBD1. The V gene's germline CDR1 is SGHAT and CDR2 FQNNGV. Trimming at V came to 0 bases and at J to 7 bases, leaving 3 bases not matched to a gene. The CDR3 length is 14 residues.